This is a list of T cell receptor beta chains from one sample in a study of T cell responses to AZD1222 COVID-19 vaccine. The method was immunoSEQ multiplex PCR; TCRdb's version includes in-frame clones alone and lacks a portion of them. This table holds 200,000 or so clones, almost 95% found once. The specimen comprised peripheral blood, sampled on day 0 of AZD1222 vaccination. These TCRs come from an adult in good health. Each CDR3 is given with its conserved first and last residue. The order of the fields is clone size, D gene, CDR3 length, J gene, V gene, CDR3 protein, CDR3 DNA. The D gene is left open where the match is weak. Clone size is not always given. Where it is, it says once, few, many or a class for expanded clones.

. . 17 TRBJ2-1 TRBV24-1 CATSDPDLSQGYNEQFF TGTGCCACCAGTGATCCGGACCTTTCCCAGGGGTACAATGAGCAGTTCTTC
once TRBD2 17 TRBJ2-7 TRBV5-1 CASSLGSSGIVADEQYF TGCGCCAGCAGCTTAGGGTCTAGCGGGATTGTGGCAGACGAGCAGTACTTC
. TRBD1 14 TRBJ2-7 TRBV6-5 CASSRDRGNYEQYF TGTGCCAGCAGTCGGGACAGGGGAAACTACGAGCAGTACTTC
. . 15 TRBJ2-7 TRBV24-1 CATSDSKTAGYEQYF TGTGCCACCAGTGATTCAAAAACCGCTGGCTACGAGCAGTACTTC
once TRBD1 14 TRBJ2-1 TRBV19 CASSYRGHSGEQFF TGTGCCAGTAGTTACAGGGGGCACTCGGGTGAGCAGTTCTTC
. . 13 TRBJ2-2 TRBV6-5 CASRTPGTGELFF TGTGCCAGCAGAACACCTGGGACCGGGGAGCTGTTTTTT
. . 14 TRBJ1-1 TRBV29-1 CSVDGRGMNTEAFF TGCAGCGTTGATGGTAGGGGCATGAACACTGAAGCTTTCTTT
. . 11 TRBJ2-1 TRBV30 CAWSAYNEQFF TGTGCCTGGAGTGCCTATAATGAGCAGTTCTTC
. TRBD1 15 TRBJ2-7 TRBV6-2/TRBV6-3 CASSRGQGKYYEQYF TGTGCCAGCAGTCGCGGACAGGGGAAGTACTACGAGCAGTACTTC
. . 13 TRBJ1-3 TRBV19 CASSRGPGNTIYF TGTGCCAGTAGTAGGGGGCCTGGAAACACCATATATTTT
. TRBD1 14 TRBJ1-5 TRBV5-1 CASSLDRGDQPQHF TGCGCCAGCAGCTTGGACAGGGGAGATCAGCCCCAGCATTTT
. . 11 TRBJ2-5 TRBV2 CASSIGETQYF TGTGCCAGCAGCATAGGGGAGACCCAGTACTTC
. TRBD2 17 TRBJ2-3 TRBV7-2 CASSLASTSGTTDTQYF TGTGCCAGCAGCTTAGCTTCAACTAGCGGGACCACAGATACGCAGTATTTT
. . 14 TRBJ2-3 TRBV7-9 CASSLWDSTDTQYF TGTGCCAGCAGCTTATGGGACAGCACAGATACGCAGTATTTT
. TRBD1 13 TRBJ1-1 TRBV6-5 CASSSSGGTEAFF TGTGCCAGCAGTTCGTCAGGGGGTACTGAAGCTTTCTTT
. TRBD1 15 TRBJ1-4 TRBV19 CASSIDRTGVEKLFF TGTGCCAGTAGTATAGATAGGACAGGGGTTGAAAAACTGTTTTTT
. . 11 TRBJ1-5 TRBV20-1 CSALGPRAQHF TGCAGTGCCCTCGGTCCCCGGGCCCAGCATTTT
. TRBD1 14 TRBJ2-1 TRBV6-5 CASSYGPGGNEQFF TGTGCCAGCAGTTATGGTCCAGGGGGCAATGAGCAGTTCTTC
. . 13 TRBJ2-7 TRBV29-1 CSVVAGDSYEQYF TGCAGCGTTGTTGCAGGTGACTCCTACGAGCAGTACTTC
. . 12 TRBJ2-1 TRBV5-1 CASSLGRNEQFF TGCGCCAGCAGCTTGGGGCGGAATGAGCAGTTCTTC
. . 18 TRBJ2-5 TRBV2 CASSITQNRLGVGETQYF TGTGCCAGCAGCATAACCCAAAATCGACTAGGGGTGGGAGAGACCCAGTACTTC
. TRBD1 15 TRBJ2-1 TRBV28 CASSRDRRSYNEQFF TGTGCCAGCAGCAGGGACAGGCGATCATACAATGAGCAGTTCTTC
. . 13 TRBJ1-1 TRBV11-3 CASSLGGDTEAFF TGTGCCAGCAGCTTAGGAGGGGACACTGAAGCTTTCTTT
. TRBD2 17 TRBJ2-7 TRBV5-1 CASSLGPSTSGSYEQYF TGCGCCAGCAGCTTGGGCCCCTCGACTAGCGGGAGTTACGAGCAGTACTTC
. . 13 TRBJ1-1 TRBV5-5 CASRVWGTTEAFF TGTGCCAGCAGAGTGTGGGGGACCACTGAAGCTTTCTTT
. . 16 TRBJ2-4 TRBV5-1 CASSWEKGEAKNIQYF TGCGCCAGCAGCTGGGAAAAAGGGGAGGCCAAAAACATTCAGTACTTC
. TRBD1 15 TRBJ2-7 TRBV28 CASSPTGTGFYEQYF TGTGCCAGCAGTCCTACCGGGACAGGGTTTTACGAGCAGTACTTC
. . 11 TRBJ1-5 TRBV28 CASSLPGLQHF TGTGCCAGCAGTCTCCCGGGTCTCCAGCATTTT
. . 11 TRBJ1-2 TRBV28 CASGGTHGYTF TGTGCCAGTGGGGGTACCCATGGCTACACCTTC
. . 15 TRBJ1-6 TRBV6-5 CASGEGFVPNSPLHF TGTGCCAGTGGGGAAGGTTTTGTCCCCAATTCACCCCTCCACTTT
. . 17 TRBJ2-2 TRBV7-9 CASSSVRTAQGAGELFF TGTGCCAGCAGCTCGGTCCGCACAGCACAGGGAGCCGGGGAGCTGTTTTTT